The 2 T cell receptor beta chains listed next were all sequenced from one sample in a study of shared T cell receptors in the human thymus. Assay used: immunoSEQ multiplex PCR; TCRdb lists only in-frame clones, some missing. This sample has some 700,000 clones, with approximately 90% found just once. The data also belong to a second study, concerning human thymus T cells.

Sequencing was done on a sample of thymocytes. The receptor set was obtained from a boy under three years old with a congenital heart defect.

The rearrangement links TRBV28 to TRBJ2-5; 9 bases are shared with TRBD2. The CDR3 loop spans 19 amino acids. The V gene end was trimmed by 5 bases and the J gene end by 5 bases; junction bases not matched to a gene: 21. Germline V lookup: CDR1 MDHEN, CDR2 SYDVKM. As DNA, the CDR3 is TGTGCCAGCAGTCCACCCACGACTAGCGGACAGGAGGTTAGGGAGACCCAGTACTTC. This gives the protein CASSPPTTSGQEVRETQYF. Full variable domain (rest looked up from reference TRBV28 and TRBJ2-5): DVKVTQSSRYLVKRTGEKVFLECVQDMDHENMFWYRQDPGLGLRLIYFSYDVKMKEKGDIPEGYSVSREKKERFSLILESASTNQTSMYLCASSPPTTSGQEVRETQYFGPGTRLLVL.

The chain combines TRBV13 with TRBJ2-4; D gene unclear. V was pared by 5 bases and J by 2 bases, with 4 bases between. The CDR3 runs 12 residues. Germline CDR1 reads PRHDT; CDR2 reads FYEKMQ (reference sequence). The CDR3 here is CASSPSKNIQYF. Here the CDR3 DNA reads TGTGCCAGCAGCCCTTCCAAAAACATTCAGTACTTC.